This T cell receptor beta chain originates from a study of blood T cell repertoires in COVID-19. As for the study in general: Whether acute or convalescent, the COVID-19 samples came from the United States, Italy and Spain. In each case, the material was cDNA or gDNA derived from T cells, B-cell-depleted T cells, or PBMCs.

Germline loops: CDR1 LGHDT, CDR2 YNNKEL (reference sequence). Trimming removed 0 bases at V and 7 bases at J, with 6 bases between. The CDR3 contains 12 residues. Produced via immunoSEQ multiplex PCR; TCRdb's table is partial and in-frame only. The sample lists about 440,000 clones, roughly 90% occurring once. The origin of this receptor is a woman aged 25 to 39 with acute or convalescent COVID-19. The chain combines TRBV3-1 (or the pseudogene TRBV3-2) with TRBJ2-5, with TRBD2 as a possible D gene (5 bases). Sequenced input: peripheral blood. This CDR3 is CASSQDGVTQYF. In nucleotides, the CDR3 is TGTGCCAGCAGCCAAGACGGGGTGACCCAGTACTTC.